These 26 T cell receptor beta chains originate from one sample sequenced in a study of T cell responses to AZD1222 COVID-19 vaccine. This table comes from immunoSEQ multiplex PCR, and its TCRdb copy is limited to in-frame clones, with some not included. Of more than 75,000 clones in the sample, about 90% were seen once. The sample was peripheral blood, taken on day 0 of AZD1222 vaccination. These receptors were taken from an adult in good health.

This rearrangement joins TRBV5-1 to TRBJ2-3, with 8 bases that match TRBD2. V dropped 4 bases and J dropped 6; count of bases not matched to a gene: 13. The germline gives CDR1 SGHRS, CDR2 YFSETQ. The CDR3 length is 16 residues. The CDR3: CASSPSPTGGRDTQYF. The CDR3 coding sequence is TGCGCCAGCAGCCCTTCCCCGACAGGCGGGAGGGATACGCAGTATTTT.

This chain connects TRBV4-2 to TRBJ2-7, with D unresolved. Trimming removed 0 bases at V and 2 bases at J, with 8 bases between. The CDR3 covers 14 residues. Germline CDR1 and CDR2: LGHNA and YNFKEQ. CDR3 amino acids: CASSQDLVTYEQYF. CDR3 DNA sequence: TGTGCCAGCAGCCAAGATTTGGTCACCTACGAGCAGTACTTC.

The genes are TRBV2 and TRBJ2-5, with TRBD2 identical over 10 bases. Germline-derived CDR1 and CDR2 are SNHLY and FYNNEI. V dropped 2 bases and J dropped 5; count of bases not matched to a gene: 5. The CDR3 extends over 15 amino acids. CDR3 DNA sequence: TGTGCCAGCAGTGAAACTAGCGGGATAGGTGAGACCCAGTACTTC. It translates to CASSETSGIGETQYF.

This chain links TRBV21-1 with TRBJ1-4; the D call in the table, TRBD1, was not verified against the DNA. TRBV21-1 is given as a pseudogene. This CDR3 is 16 amino acids long. CDR3 DNA sequence: TGTGCCAGCATCCCCCCTCCAAGGGGTTTCGGCGAAAAACTGTTTTTT. This encodes CASIPPPRGFGEKLFF.

The gene calls are TRBV5-4 and TRBJ2-7; D tentatively fits TRBD1 or TRBD2 (5 bases each). V was shortened by 0 bases and J by 2 bases, with 9 bases between the two germline ends. CDR3 length: 14 amino acids. CDR1 is SGHNT, CDR2 YYREEE, per germline (reference sequence). DNA for the CDR3: TGTGCCAGCAGCTTGGCCGGGGCCCCCTACGAGCAGTACTTC. Translation gives CASSLAGAPYEQYF. The complete variable domain, with remaining parts taken from reference TRBV5-4 and TRBJ2-7, reads ETGVTQSPTHLIKTRGQQVTLRCSSQSGHNTVSWYQQALGQGPQFIFQYYREEENGRGNFPPRFSGLQFPNYSSELNVNALELDDSALYLCASSLAGAPYEQYFGPGTRLTVT.

This chain uses TRBV4-3 with TRBJ2-1; 7 bases are shared with TRBD2. V was clipped by 1 base and J by 0 bases; unmatched bases: 3. The V gene's germline CDR1 is LGHNA and CDR2 YSLEER. This CDR3 region has 16 residues. The CDR3 spells CASSQGRGSSYNEQFF. For the CDR3, the DNA is TGCGCCAGCAGCCAAGGGCGGGGGAGCTCCTACAATGAGCAGTTCTTC.

The chain recombines TRBV29-1 with TRBJ2-3; 8 nucleotides line up with TRBD2. This CDR3 comprises 15 residues. Germline CDR1 is SQVTM and CDR2 is ANQGSEA. V was clipped by 2 bases and J by 0 bases; unmatched bases: 4. This chain's CDR3 is CSVEREGPSTDTQYF. The CDR3 DNA reads TGCAGCGTTGAACGGGAGGGTCCAAGCACAGATACGCAGTATTTT.

The chain joins TRBV21-1 to TRBJ2-5; whether TRBD2, the table's D call, matches the DNA was not checked. TRBV21-1 is flagged as a pseudogene. The CDR3 contains 17 residues. The CDR3 here is CASSRTSGSDLQETQYF. The CDR3 DNA reads TGTGCCAGCAGCAGGACTAGCGGGAGCGACCTACAAGAGACCCAGTACTTC.

The J gene is TRBJ2-7, the V gene TRBV2; 13 bases align to TRBD2. There are 17 residues in the CDR3. Germline V gene data show CDR1 as SNHLY and CDR2 as FYNNEI. The trim removed 5 bases at V and 6 bases at J, leaving 13 bases unmatched. The CDR3 DNA reads TGTGCCAGCAGTCAATATGGGACTAGCGGGATATGGGTCGAGCAGTACTTC. Its translation is CASSQYGTSGIWVEQYF.

The chain joins TRBV11-2 to TRBJ2-1; 9 nucleotides line up with TRBD2. The CDR3 is 16 amino acids. Trimming took 1 base from V and 8 from J; bases not matched to a gene: 9. CDR1 SGHAT and CDR2 FQNNGV come from the germline V gene. CDR3 DNA: TGTGCCAGCAGCTTAGTGGCTAGCGGGAAAGCCGATGAGCAGTTCTTC. It codes for CASSLVASGKADEQFF.

CDR3 nucleotide sequence: TGTGCCAGCAGCTTGGGAGACAGAGCCTACGAGCAGTACTTC. Translation: CASSLGDRAYEQYF. The chain employs TRBV5-4 and TRBJ2-7; perhaps TRBD1 as D (5 bases). V lost 0 bases, J lost 2 bases, and 9 bases lay in between. CDR3 length: 14 residues. Germline V gene sequence: CDR1 SGHNT, CDR2 YYREEE (reference sequence).

CDR3 in amino acids: CASSYSNTGLADTQYF. CDR3 nucleotide sequence: TGTGCCAGCAGTTACTCGAACACAGGGCTTGCAGATACGCAGTATTTT. The J gene is TRBJ2-3, the V gene TRBV6-5; possible D gene TRBD1, 6 bases. This CDR3 is 16 amino acids long. V was cut by 0 bases and J by 4 bases, with 14 bases left in between. Germline V lookup: CDR1 MNHEY, CDR2 SVGAGI.

CDR3 sequence: CASSTDRGHYEQYF. CDR3 DNA: TGTGCCAGTAGTACGGACAGGGGCCACTACGAGCAGTACTTC. The chain employs TRBV19 and TRBJ2-7, with TRBD1 matching 9 bases. The CDR3 covers 14 residues. Germline V gives CDR1 LNHDA, CDR2 SQIVND (reference sequence). V was pared by 4 bases and J by 3 bases, with 4 bases of the junction left unmatched.

The chain couples TRBV19 to TRBJ2-1, with 7 bases fitting TRBD1. This CDR3 is built from 16 residues. The trim removed 2 bases at V and 12 bases at J, leaving 16 bases unmatched. Germline CDR1 LNHDA, CDR2 SQIVND (reference sequence). The chain's CDR3 is CASSIREGAPQGGQFF. The CDR3 bases are TGTGCCAGTAGTATAAGAGAGGGGGCGCCCCAGGGTGGGCAGTTCTTC.

V gene TRBV6-6 combines with J gene TRBJ1-1; 8 nucleotides match TRBD1. With V trimmed by 4 bases and J by 0 bases, 7 bases remained unmatched. This CDR3 has 16 amino acids. CDR1 is MNHNY, CDR2 SVGAGI, per germline (reference sequence). CDR3 coding DNA: TGTGCCAGCAGTTTTCGACAGGGGTCTATGAACACTGAAGCTTTCTTT. It encodes CASSFRQGSMNTEAFF.

This clone was seen once. The chain recombines TRBV5-5 with TRBJ1-5; D is perhaps TRBD1 (5 bases). V lost 1 base and J lost 6, with 11 bases in between. CDR3 size: 14 residues. Germline CDR1 is SGHKS and CDR2 is YYEKEE (reference sequence). CDR3 sequence (DNA): TGTGCCAGCAGCTTGAGAGGGGCCCCTCAGCCCCAGCATTTT. Translation: CASSLRGAPQPQHF.

This clone was seen more than once but under ten times. The chain carries TRBV10-3 and TRBJ2-1; 14 bases are a match to TRBD2. In germline, CDR1 is ENHRY, CDR2 SYGVKD. J lost 8 bases, V lost 0 bases, and 15 bases had no gene match. The CDR3 is 20 residues long. The CDR3 DNA is TGTGCCATCAGTGAGTCAACTAGACCGGGACTAGCGGGAGTAGGTGATGAGCAGTTCTTC. It encodes CAISESTRPGLAGVGDEQFF.

This clone has only one observation. The chain combines TRBV27 with TRBJ2-5; D is perhaps TRBD1 or TRBD2 (6 bases each). Germline CDR1 MNHEY, CDR2 SMNVEV (reference sequence). Trimming took 2 bases from V and 5 from J, leaving 9 bases between them. This CDR3 has 13 residues. The CDR3 bases are TGTGCCAGCAGTTTAACCGGGGGCGAGACCCAGTACTTC. Protein: CASSLTGGETQYF.

The CDR3 loop is CASSQAGTGGEKLFF. The CDR3 DNA reads as TGTGCCAGCAGTCAGGCCGGGACAGGGGGTGAAAAACTGTTTTTT. The chain couples TRBV7-8 to TRBJ1-4; 11 positions match TRBD1. Per germline, CDR1 SGHVS and CDR2 FQNEAQ. CDR3 size: 15 residues. V dropped 6 bases and J dropped 7; count of bases not matched to a gene: 7.

The gene calls are TRBV5-6 and TRBJ1-5; D not resolved. Germline V gene data show CDR1 as SGHDT and CDR2 as YYEEEE. Deletions cut 1 base from V and 0 bases from J, with 5 bases between. The CDR3 is 14 residues long. This chain's CDR3 is CASSLRYSNQPQHF. The CDR3 bases are TGTGCCAGCAGCTTGAGATATAGCAATCAGCCCCAGCATTTT.

The chain carries TRBV9 and TRBJ1-2, with a weak D call TRBD1 (6 bases). V lost 0 bases, J lost 7 bases, and 22 bases lay in between. There are 17 residues in the CDR3. Germline CDR1 is SGDLS and CDR2 is YYNGEE. The CDR3 protein is CASSVALTVRGQTGYTF. Written as DNA, the CDR3 is TGTGCCAGCAGCGTAGCGCTCACGGTGAGGGGACAAACTGGCTACACCTTC.

This rearrangement joins TRBV6-2 or TRBV6-3 to TRBJ2-7, with D hard to call. There are 15 residues in the CDR3. CDR1 and CDR2 (germline): MNHEY, SVGEGT. The ends were cut back, 5 bases at V and 2 bases at J, with 16 bases in the middle. CDR3 region: CASSVLGATAYEQYF. The CDR3 DNA reads TGTGCCAGCAGTGTACTGGGCGCGACCGCCTACGAGCAGTACTTC.

This chain joins TRBV7-9 and TRBJ2-1; D unclear. The V and J ends lost 2 bases and 2 bases respectively, with 7 bases between them. Germline-derived CDR1 and CDR2 are SEHNR and FQNEAQ (reference sequence). The CDR3 is 14 residues long. CDR3 sequence: CASSLWLPYNEQFF. The CDR3 bases are TGTGCCAGCAGCTTATGGCTTCCCTACAATGAGCAGTTCTTC. The complete variable domain, with remaining parts taken from reference TRBV7-9 and TRBJ2-1, reads DTGVSQNPRHKITKRGQNVTFRCDPISEHNRLYWYRQTLGQGPEFLTYFQNEAQLEKSRLLSDRFSAERPKGSFSTLEIQRTEQGDSAMYLCASSLWLPYNEQFFGPGTRLTVL.

Only one count was recorded for this clone. This specimen includes other DNA sequences encoding the same CDR3. This chain joins TRBV28 and TRBJ1-2; D is ambiguous. The V and J ends lost 3 bases and 2 bases respectively, with 4 bases between them. The CDR3 covers 12 residues. Germline V gene data show CDR1 as MDHEN and CDR2 as SYDVKM. The CDR3 DNA reads as TGTGCCAGCAGTTTCTCGAACTATGGCTACACCTTC. Its translation: CASSFSNYGYTF.

The chain is built from TRBV27 and TRBJ1-5, with D hard to call. Trimming removed 3 bases at V and 9 bases at J, with 12 bases between. The CDR3 spans 13 residues. Germline V gene sequence: CDR1 MNHEY, CDR2 SMNVEV (reference sequence). The CDR3 DNA sequence: TGTGCCAGCAGTTTGGCCAGCACATGGCCCCAGCATTTT. Encoded protein: CASSLASTWPQHF.

The V call is TRBV6-5, the J call TRBJ2-3; D not certain. The germline CDR1 and CDR2 sequences are MNHEY and SVGAGI. The CDR3 has 14 residues. V was shortened by 8 bases and J by 0 bases, with 12 bases between the two germline ends. This chain's CDR3 is CASLPWLSTDTQYF. CDR3 nucleotide sequence: TGTGCCAGCCTCCCATGGCTGAGCACAGATACGCAGTATTTT.